This T cell receptor (beta chain) is drawn from a study of shared clonotypes between healthy human individuals. Study overall: Per-donor plates numbered three CD4 naive, three CD4 memory, two CD8 naive and one CD8 memory. Study-level results: Only blood was sampled; tissue repertoires likely differ.

On this clone: The antigen is not known.

The table came from immunoSEQ multiplex PCR; TCRdb's copy has only in-frame clones and leaves some out. The sample includes roughly 1,000,000 clones, approximately 80% of them seen just once. V was shortened by 5 bases and J by 5 bases, with 18 bases between the two germline ends. Germline V CDR1 and CDR2: MDHEN, SYDVKM. This CDR3 has 15 amino acids. Sequencing input: memory CD4+ T cells from PBMCs. Described subset: CD45RA-negative fraction. The chain is built from TRBV28 and TRBJ1-1, with D possibly being TRBD1 (6 bases). The sequence was obtained from a man younger than 35 in good health. Some clones in this sample may be carry-over from other donors' samples. This CDR3 is CASSLGGSEFTEAFF. In nucleotides, the CDR3 is TGTGCCAGCAGTCTAGGGGGGAGTGAATTTACTGAAGCTTTCTTT.